These 5 T cell receptor beta chains were all obtained from the same sample, sequenced in a study of blood T cell repertoires in COVID-19. The protocol was immunoSEQ multiplex PCR, while the TCRdb copy is restricted to in-frame clones and leaves out a portion. The sample consists of over 45,000 clones, 83% of them appearing once. The sample taken for sequencing was peripheral blood. The receptors originated from a man aged 55 to 69 with active COVID-19.

The chain carries TRBV11-2 and TRBJ1-2; 9 bases fit TRBD1. Germline CDR1 SGHAT, CDR2 FQNNGV. The CDR3 has 17 amino acids. The junction had 13 bases not matched to a gene; V was cut back by 1 base and J by 7 bases. DNA of the CDR3: TGTGCCAGCAGCTTAGCGCTAAGGACAGGGGAGAATGGTGGCTACACCTTC. This encodes CASSLALRTGENGGYTF.

This chain connects TRBV25-1 to TRBJ2-5; 11 nucleotides align to TRBD1. CDR3 length: 15 amino acids. Per germline, CDR1 MGHDK and CDR2 SYGVNS. J gave up 4 bases and V 3 bases, and 4 bases lay outside the gene matches. CDR3 nucleotides: TGTGCCAGCAGTGACTCAGGACAGGGGGCAGAGACCCAGTACTTC. Translated: CASSDSGQGAETQYF.

The chain combines TRBV5-4 with TRBJ2-3; D unclear. The germline V and J ends were trimmed by 0 bases and 3 bases, with 5 bases remaining between them. The CDR3 is made up of 13 amino acids. Germline values: CDR1 SGHNT, CDR2 YYREEE (reference sequence). The CDR3 here is CASSLERTDTQYF. The CDR3 DNA reads TGTGCCAGCAGCTTGGAGAGGACAGATACGCAGTATTTT.

This clone was observed a few times. V is TRBV7-8 and J is TRBJ2-3; D uncertain. V shed 7 bases and J shed 0 bases, with 2 bases lying between them. The germline gives CDR1 SGHVS, CDR2 FQNEAQ. CDR3 length equals 11 residues. In nucleotides, the CDR3 is TGTGCCAGCACGAGCACAGATACGCAGTATTTT. It codes for CASTSTDTQYF.

This chain joins TRBV7-8 and TRBJ2-7; the D gene is possibly TRBD2 (7 bases). The CDR3 extends over 15 amino acids. Trimming left V 2 bases short and J 3 bases short, with 14 bases between. Germline CDR1 and CDR2: SGHVS and FQNEAQ. CDR3 residues: CASSLRGGAGYEQYF. The CDR3 coding sequence is TGTGCCAGCAGCTTAAGAGGGGGGGCAGGCTACGAGCAGTACTTC.